These 18 T cell receptor beta chains were sequenced from one sample in a study of cytomegalovirus exposure and HLA in healthy donors. The assay was immunoSEQ multiplex PCR, and TCRdb's table has in-frame clones only and misses some. The repertoire includes about 150,000 clones, approximately 94% of them detected once, and about 1.7% sits in the top ten. The sample was PBMCs. These receptors were collected from a man aged 18 to 30 in good health and CMV-seropositive.

CDR3 sequence (DNA): TGTGCCAGCAGTCGTCACAATGAGCAGTTCTTC. As protein: CASSRHNEQFF. This sequence joins TRBV7-8 and TRBJ2-1; D is uncertain. CDR3 size: 11 residues. V was cut by 6 bases and J by 5 bases, with 5 bases left in between. Germline loops: CDR1 SGHVS, CDR2 FQNEAQ.

V is TRBV5-1 and J is TRBJ2-7; TRBD2 agrees at 9 bases. This CDR3 has 14 amino acids. The J segment lost 5 bases and the V segment lost 6 bases, leaving 9 bases of the junction unmatched. Germline V gene data show CDR1 as SGHRS and CDR2 as YFSETQ. The CDR3 coding sequence is TGCGCCAGCACCCAGACTAGCGGTGTTGACGAGCAGTACTTC. This codes for CASTQTSGVDEQYF.

The chain joins TRBV5-5 to TRBJ2-2; a possible D gene is TRBD2 (6 bases). The V and J ends lost 7 bases and 5 bases respectively, with 24 bases between them. Germline assignment: CDR1 SGHKS and CDR2 YYEKEE (reference sequence). This CDR3 comprises 17 residues. The CDR3, as DNA: TGTGCCAGCTTTGGCTCAATTTGGGCAGCGGGTACCGGGGAGCTGTTTTTT. This sequence encodes CASFGSIWAAGTGELFF.

This clone was recorded only once. The rearrangement uses TRBV11-2 and TRBJ2-1, with 9 positions matching TRBD2. Trimming took 5 bases from V and 4 from J; bases not matched to a gene: 12. The CDR3 has 17 amino acids. Germline CDR1 reads SGHAT; CDR2 reads FQNNGV. The CDR3: CASSPGGGRAGYNEQFF. CDR3 coding DNA: TGTGCCAGCAGCCCCGGCGGCGGGAGGGCCGGGTACAATGAGCAGTTCTTC.

V is TRBV6-5 and J is TRBJ2-1; 10 bases agree with TRBD2. CDR1 is MNHEY, CDR2 SVGAGI, per germline. With V trimmed by 4 bases and J by 7 bases, 10 bases remained unmatched. The CDR3 is 16 amino acids. DNA of the CDR3: TGTGCCAGCAGTTGGACTAGCGGACTGTCAGGGAATGAGCAGTTCTTC. The encoded protein is CASSWTSGLSGNEQFF.

CDR3 residues: CASSLDSGNYEQYF. DNA for the CDR3: TGTGCCAGCAGCTTAGATTCAGGGAACTACGAGCAGTACTTC. V usage is TRBV7-6 and J usage is TRBJ2-7; weak D call: TRBD1 (5 bases). The germline V and J ends were trimmed by 1 base and 3 bases, with 10 bases remaining between them. Germline-derived CDR1 and CDR2 are SGHVS and FNYEAQ. The CDR3 loop spans 14 amino acids. Full variable domain (missing parts from reference TRBV7-6 and TRBJ2-7): GAGVSQSPRYKVTKRGQDVALRCDPISGHVSLYWYRQALGQGPEFLTYFNYEAQQDKSGLPNDRFSAERPEGSISTLTIQRTEQRDSAMYRCASSLDSGNYEQYFGPGTRLTVT.

The chain employs TRBV5-1 and TRBJ2-2; TRBD1 agrees at 7 bases. Trimming cost V 4 bases and J 4 bases; bases outside gene matches: 10. The germline CDR1 and CDR2 sequences are SGHRS and YFSETQ. CDR3 length: 16 residues. The CDR3 DNA follows: TGCGCCAGCAGCCAAACCGACAGGGCGGCCACCGGGGAGCTGTTTTTT. It yields the protein CASSQTDRAATGELFF. Drawing the rest from reference TRBV5-1 and TRBJ2-2, the complete variable domain is KAGVTQTPRYLIKTRGQQVTLSCSPISGHRSVSWYQQTPGQGLQFLFEYFSETQRNKGNFPGRFSGRQFSNSRSEMNVSTLELGDSALYLCASSQTDRAATGELFFGEGSRLTVL.

The chain links TRBV2 to TRBJ2-5; D unclear. The germline V and J ends were trimmed by 7 bases and 3 bases, with 15 bases remaining between them. The CDR3 extends over 14 amino acids. The V gene's germline CDR1 is SNHLY and CDR2 FYNNEI. CDR3 region: CASKTSSMEETQYF. Here the CDR3 DNA reads TGTGCCAGCAAGACATCATCCATGGAAGAGACCCAGTACTTC.

The chain employs TRBV11-2 and TRBJ2-7, with a weak D call TRBD1 (6 bases). The CDR3 extends over 14 amino acids. The V end lost 4 bases, the J end lost 3 bases, and 13 bases lay between the germline ends. Germline CDR1 SGHAT, CDR2 FQNNGV. This CDR3 reads CASSSPGQIYEQYF. As DNA, the CDR3 is TGTGCCAGCAGCTCCCCGGGACAAATCTACGAGCAGTACTTC. Supplemented by reference TRBV11-2 and TRBJ2-7, the full variable domain reads EAGVAQSPRYKIIEKRQSVAFWCNPISGHATLYWYQQILGQGPKLLIQFQNNGVVDDSQLPKDRFSAERLKGVDSTLKIQPAKLEDSAVYLCASSSPGQIYEQYFGPGTRLTVT.

The chain carries TRBV4-2 and TRBJ2-3; 9 bases are shared with TRBD2. The CDR3 consists of 17 residues. In germline, CDR1 is LGHNA, CDR2 YNFKEQ. J was trimmed by 3 bases and V by 0 bases; bases with no gene match: 7. CDR3 coding DNA: TGTGCCAGCAGCCAAGATCGGGCTAGCGGGATTACAGATACGCAGTATTTT. This sequence encodes CASSQDRASGITDTQYF.

This chain connects TRBV4-1 to TRBJ1-2, with 7 bases lining up with TRBD1. V was pared by 3 bases and J by 3 bases, with 4 bases of the junction left unmatched. CDR1 MGHRA and CDR2 YSYEKL come from the germline V gene. CDR3 length: 14 amino acids. CDR3 sequence reads: CASSHQGEDYGYTF. CDR3 nucleotide sequence: TGCGCCAGCAGCCATCAGGGGGAGGACTATGGCTACACCTTC.

Only one count was recorded for this clone. The chain couples TRBV7-9 to TRBJ2-7; no clear D gene. The CDR3 runs to 14 residues. Germline loops: CDR1 SEHNR, CDR2 FQNEAQ (reference sequence). Trimming shortened V by 5 bases and J by 3 bases, and 14 bases separated the two germline ends. The chain's CDR3 is CASSPASVRYEQYF. CDR3 DNA sequence: TGTGCCAGCAGCCCCGCCAGCGTACGCTACGAGCAGTACTTC. Drawing the rest from reference TRBV7-9 and TRBJ2-7, the complete variable domain is DTGVSQNPRHKITKRGQNVTFRCDPISEHNRLYWYRQTLGQGPEFLTYFQNEAQLEKSRLLSDRFSAERPKGSFSTLEIQRTEQGDSAMYLCASSPASVRYEQYFGPGTRLTVT.

This clone was seen only once. V and J are TRBV5-1 and TRBJ1-2, with 8 positions matching TRBD1. V gave up 1 base and J gave up 2 bases; unmatched junction bases: 4. Germline CDR1 is SGHRS and CDR2 is YFSETQ. The CDR3 spans 15 residues. CDR3 DNA: TGCGCCAGCAGCTTGCTTTGGACAGGGAACTATGGCTACACCTTC. Translating it yields CASSLLWTGNYGYTF.

Comment on this clone: Other DNA sequences in this sample translate to the same CDR3. V gene TRBV27 combines with J gene TRBJ2-7, with D possibly TRBD2 on 5 matching bases. This CDR3 is 14 amino acids long. V lost 3 bases to trimming and J lost 0 bases, with 9 bases between them. CDR1 is MNHEY, CDR2 SMNVEV, per germline (reference sequence). CDR3 amino acids: CASSLVSGSYEQYF. CDR3 DNA sequence: TGTGCCAGCAGTTTGGTCAGCGGCTCCTACGAGCAGTACTTC.

The chain couples TRBV6-5 to TRBJ1-1; D possibly corresponds to TRBD1 (6 bases). The CDR3 consists of 14 residues. Germline V gene lookup returns CDR1 MNHEY and CDR2 SVGAGI. V shed 6 bases and J shed 0 bases, with 11 bases lying between them. CDR3 in DNA: TGTGCCAGCAGCCAACAGGGCCTGAACACTGAAGCTTTCTTT. Residues: CASSQQGLNTEAFF.

The CDR3 nucleotides are TGTGCCAGCAGCCCCAATCTGCTATTCTCCTACGAGCAGTACTTC. This encodes CASSPNLLFSYEQYF. The genes are TRBV6-5 and TRBJ2-7; D gene uncertain. This CDR3 contains 15 residues. Trimming cost V 6 bases and J 0 bases, with 15 bases left between them. The V gene's germline CDR1 is MNHEY and CDR2 SVGAGI.

V gene TRBV30 combines with J gene TRBJ2-7, with 14 bases fitting TRBD2. The junction had 5 bases not matched to a gene; V was cut back by 1 base and J by 9 bases. The germline gives CDR1 GTSNPN, CDR2 SVGIG (reference sequence). CDR3 length: 14 amino acids. The DNA of the CDR3 is TGTGCCTGGAGTGCGGGGACTAGCGGGAGACGGCAGTACTTC. Its protein is CAWSAGTSGRRQYF.

The CDR3 sequence is CASSEVQKTGELFF. CDR3 bases: TGCGCCAGCAGCGAAGTCCAGAAAACCGGGGAGCTGTTTTTT. V is TRBV4-1 and J is TRBJ2-2; D gene uncertain. V lost 5 bases and J 5 bases, leaving 12 bases between the germline ends. Germline V CDR1 and CDR2: MGHRA, YSYEKL. The CDR3 has 14 residues.